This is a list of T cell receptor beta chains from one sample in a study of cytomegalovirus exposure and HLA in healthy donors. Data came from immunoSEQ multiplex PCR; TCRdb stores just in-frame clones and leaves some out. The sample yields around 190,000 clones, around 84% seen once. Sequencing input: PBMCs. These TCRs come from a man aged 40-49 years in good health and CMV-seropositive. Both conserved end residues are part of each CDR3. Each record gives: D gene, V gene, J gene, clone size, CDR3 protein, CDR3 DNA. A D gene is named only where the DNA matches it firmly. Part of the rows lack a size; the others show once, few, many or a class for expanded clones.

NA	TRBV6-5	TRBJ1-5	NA	CASSSSVDQPQHF	TGTGCCAGCAGTTCGTCGGTTGATCAGCCCCAGCATTTT
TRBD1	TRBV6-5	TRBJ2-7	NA	CASSGTGGSYEQYF	TGTGCCAGCAGCGGGACAGGGGGCTCCTACGAGCAGTACTTC
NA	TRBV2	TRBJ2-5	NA	CASSVSREETHYF	TGTGCCAGCAGTGTGTCGAGGGAAGAGACCCATTACTTC
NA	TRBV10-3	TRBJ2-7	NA	CAIGRNRDEQYF	TGTGCCATCGGTAGAAACAGGGACGAGCAGTACTTC
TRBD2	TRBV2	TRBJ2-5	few	CASSEAYLGLAGGRGETQYF	TGTGCCAGCAGTGAAGCGTACCTGGGACTAGCGGGGGGGCGCGGGGAGACCCAGTACTTC
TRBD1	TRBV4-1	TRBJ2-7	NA	CASSQRDRDSDEQYF	TGCGCCAGCAGCCAACGGGACAGGGATTCTGACGAGCAGTACTTC
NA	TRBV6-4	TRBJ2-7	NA	CASSRRTPGYEQYF	TGTGCCAGCAGCCGACGGACTCCCGGGTACGAGCAGTACTTC
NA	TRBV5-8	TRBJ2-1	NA	CASSPGRGGYNEQFF	TGTGCCAGCAGCCCCGGCAGGGGAGGGTACAATGAGCAGTTCTTC
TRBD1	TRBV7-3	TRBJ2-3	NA	CASSLQGTELDTQYF	TGTGCCAGCAGCTTACAGGGGACAGAGTTGGATACGCAGTATTTT
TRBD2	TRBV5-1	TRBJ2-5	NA	CASSLVVAGGRETQYF	TGCGCCAGCAGCTTGGTGGTAGCGGGGGGTCGGGAGACCCAGTACTTC
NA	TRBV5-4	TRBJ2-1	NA	CASKKRTEPYNEQFF	TGTGCCAGCAAAAAGAGGACAGAACCCTACAATGAGCAGTTCTTC
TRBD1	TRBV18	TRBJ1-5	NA	CASSSGQGGIFQPQHF	TGTGCCAGCTCATCGGGACAGGGGGGTATCTTTCAGCCCCAGCATTTT
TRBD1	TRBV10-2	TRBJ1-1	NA	CASRDRDGTEAFF	TGCGCCAGCAGGGACAGGGATGGAACTGAAGCTTTCTTT
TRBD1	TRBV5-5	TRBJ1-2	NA	CASRLGTGHGYTF	TGTGCCAGCAGGCTCGGGACAGGGCATGGCTACACCTTC
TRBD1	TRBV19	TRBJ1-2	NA	CASSPRQGAGYGYTF	TGTGCCAGTAGCCCTCGACAGGGGGCCGGCTATGGCTACACCTTC
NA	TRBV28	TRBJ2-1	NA	CVAGYNEQFF	TGTGTAGCTGGCTACAATGAGCAGTTCTTC
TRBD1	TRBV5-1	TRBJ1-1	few	CASSLGGQGSTEAFF	TGCGCCAGCAGCTTGGGAGGACAGGGGAGCACTGAAGCTTTCTTT